The 4 T cell receptor beta chains presented below share a single source sample, sequenced in a study of shared clonotypes between healthy human individuals. Naive CD8 cells lacked CD45RO, underwent positive selection for CCR7 and left out terminally differentiated effector memory CD45RA+ cells. Sequencing used immunoSEQ multiplex PCR; TCRdb keeps in-frame clones, though not all of them. The sample consists of about 820,000 clones, 90% to 95% of them appearing once. The specimen was naive CD8+ T cells sorted from blood. The source is a man between 25 and 39 years old in good health.

The chain recombines TRBV27 with TRBJ1-2; 9 nucleotides agree with TRBD1. This CDR3 contains 17 residues. Germline V gene sequence: CDR1 MNHEY, CDR2 SMNVEV (reference sequence). The junction had 10 bases not matched to a gene; V was cut back by 0 bases and J by 5 bases. CDR3 coding DNA: TGTGCCAGCAGTTTATCGGACAGGGGATCTCCCTCGTATGGCTACACCTTC. Translated, it gives CASSLSDRGSPSYGYTF.

The chain has TRBV29-1 and TRBJ1-4; D unclear. The CDR3 spans 12 residues. CDR1 and CDR2 (germline): SQVTM, ANQGSEA. V gave up 0 bases and J gave up 8 bases, with 7 bases separating them. For the CDR3, the DNA is TGCAGCGTTGAAGATCGGTCCGAAAAACTGTTTTTT. Protein: CSVEDRSEKLFF. The full variable domain, in which reference TRBV29-1 and TRBJ1-4 provide the parts outside the CDR3, is SAVISQKPSRDICQRGTSLTIQCQVDSQVTMMFWYRQQPGQSLTLIATANQGSEATYESGFVIDKFPISRPNLTFSTLTVSNMSPEDSSIYLCSVEDRSEKLFFGSGTQLSVL.

The V call is TRBV27, the J call TRBJ1-1, with D unresolved. The CDR3 has 17 residues. Trimming stripped 2 bases from V and 3 bases from J, with 19 bases between. Germline V gene sequence: CDR1 MNHEY, CDR2 SMNVEV (reference sequence). CDR3 bases: TGTGCCAGCAGTTTAACGGCTATATGGCTTCGTGACACTGAAGCTTTCTTT. It yields the protein CASSLTAIWLRDTEAFF.

The chain is built from TRBV4-1 and TRBJ2-7; the D is unclear. The germline V gene encodes CDR1 MGHRA and CDR2 YSYEKL. Trimming took 0 bases from V and 12 from J, leaving 24 bases between them. The CDR3 sequence is 16 residues long. CDR3 residues: CASSQEEVSSPAPAYF. CDR3 sequence (DNA): TGCGCCAGCAGCCAAGAAGAGGTAAGCAGTCCAGCGCCGGCGTACTTC.